These 5 T cell receptor beta chains were sequenced from one sample in a study of blood T cell repertoires in COVID-19 (dated by TCRdb to about 2020). The library was prepared using the immunoSEQ multiplex PCR assay. What TCRdb holds here is the immuneACCESS table cut down to in-frame rearrangements. Part of the clones is not present; checked against another copy, under half of the missing clones reflect an unresolved V gene, and the others are unexplained. The sample table lists 110,000 to 150,000 clones, roughly 84% of them with a count of one. The top ten hold 7% to 10% of the sample. The sample consisted of peripheral blood. The receptors shown here come from a woman in her fifties or sixties with acute or convalescent COVID-19.

The chain uses TRBV6-5 and TRBJ1-1; tentative D call: TRBD1 (5 bases). Trimming cost V 6 bases and J 4 bases, with 15 bases left between them. Looked up from germline, CDR1 is MNHEY and CDR2 is SVGAGI. The length of the CDR3 is 14 residues. The CDR3 loop is CASRTTTVRTEAFF. The CDR3 bases are TGTGCCAGCAGGACGACGACAGTCCGCACTGAAGCTTTCTTT.

This chain uses TRBV11-3 with TRBJ1-2; 8 bases are a match to TRBD1. The germline CDR1 and CDR2 sequences are SGHNT and YENEEA. This CDR3 region has 15 residues. V was pared by 5 bases and J by 7 bases, with 12 bases of the junction left unmatched. CDR3 sequence (DNA): TGTGCCAGCAGCGCGCGACAGGGGCTACTGTCTGGCTACACCTTC. It specifies CASSARQGLLSGYTF.

The rearrangement joins TRBV7-2 to TRBJ2-5, with TRBD2 matching 8 bases. CDR3 size: 14 residues. V trimming: 1 base; J trimming: 5 bases; junction bases outside the gene matches: 3. From germline, CDR1 is SGHTA and CDR2 FQGNSA. The CDR3 spells CASSLDPGGETQYF. The CDR3 DNA reads as TGTGCCAGCAGCTTAGATCCGGGGGGGGAGACCCAGTACTTC. Using reference TRBV7-2 and TRBJ2-5 for the parts outside the CDR3, the full variable domain is GAGVSQSPSNKVTEKGKDVELRCDPISGHTALYWYRQSLGQGLEFLIYFQGNSAPDKSGLPSDRFSAERTGGSVSTLTIQRTQQEDSAVYLCASSLDPGGETQYFGPGTRLLVL.

This clone was found once. The CDR3 DNA reads as TGTGCCAGTAGTATAAAAGACAGGCCGAATCAGCCCCAGCATTTT. This encodes CASSIKDRPNQPQHF. The chain joins TRBV19 to TRBJ1-5, with a possible D match to TRBD1 (6 bases). CDR1 and CDR2 from the germline V gene are LNHDA and SQIVND (reference sequence). V dropped 2 bases and J dropped 4 bases, with 12 bases sitting between them. This CDR3 region has 15 residues.

Comment on this clone: The sample carries other DNA sequences with the same CDR3. J is TRBJ1-1 and V is TRBV30; 7 bases are shared with TRBD1. The CDR3 is 13 amino acids. Germline loops: CDR1 GTSNPN, CDR2 SVGIG (reference sequence). The J segment lost 2 bases and the V segment lost 1 base, leaving 1 base of the junction unmatched. CDR3 amino acids: CAWSEGGNTEAFF. The CDR3 DNA reads as TGTGCCTGGAGTGAAGGGGGCAACACTGAAGCTTTCTTT.